This TCR beta chain was profiled in a study of cytomegalovirus exposure and HLA in healthy donors. Notes on the study in general: The study recorded about 150 TCR beta chains that were cytomegalovirus-associated.

Primers: 60 Vbeta forward and 13 Jbeta reverse. TCRdb's copy holds only in-frame clones and misses some; the assay was immunoSEQ multiplex PCR. The profile shows over 85,000 clones, approximately 82% of them singletons. Germline assignment: CDR1 SGHRS and CDR2 YFSETQ. Trimming removed 3 bases at V and 1 base at J, with 10 bases between. CDR3 length: 14 residues. Healthy bone marrow donors made up the donor group. Worth noting for this clone: Antigen: not known.

The receptor was derived from a man aged 40-49 years in good health and CMV-seronegative. The chain joins TRBV5-1 to TRBJ1-1; D is perhaps TRBD1 (6 bases). Specimen: PBMCs. The CDR3: CASSSQGQNTEAFF. The CDR3 nucleotides read TGCGCCAGCAGCTCCCAGGGGCAGAACACTGAAGCTTTCTTT.